These 20 T cell receptor beta chains were all obtained from the same sample, sequenced in a study of T cells in Graves' hyperthyroidism and ophthalmopathy. Amplification of TCR beta CDR3 regions was performed using RNA transcripts as template. The HTBI set primed first-round TCR CDR3 RT-PCR. TCRdb ran MiXCR on the multiplex PCR reads and lists one entry per CDR3 protein. The sample contains 600,000 or so distinct CDR3 sequences, about 14% of which appear only once. Input material: blood. The receptors were sampled from a woman aged 18-30 years with Graves' ophthalmopathy.

This clonotype was seen a few times. One base away lies a much larger clone, so this may be a sequencing read error. V usage is TRBV2 and J usage is TRBJ2-7, with D uncertain. CDR1 is SNHLY, CDR2 FYNNEI, per germline. The CDR3 contains 15 residues. The CDR3 loop reads CTSSVKYTKPYEQYF. The CDR3 DNA sequence: TGTACCAGCAGTGTGAAGTACACTAAACCCTACGAGCAGTACTTC.

This clonotype was seen many times. The V gene is TRBV2, the J gene TRBJ2-3; D tentatively reads TRBD1 or TRBD2 (6 bases each). Germline CDR1 reads SNHLY; CDR2 reads FYNNEI. Trimming shortened V by 6 bases and J by 2 bases, and 12 bases separated the two germline ends. The CDR3 is 14 residues long. The CDR3 DNA sequence: TGTGCCAGCAGGGGGGGCGTCCCCACAGATACGCAGTATTTT. Its protein is CASRGGVPTDTQYF.

This clonotype was seen a handful of times. The gene calls are TRBV19 and TRBJ2-2, with 14 bases that match TRBD2. This CDR3 is 20 amino acids long. Germline lookup yields CDR1 LNHDA and CDR2 SQIVND (reference sequence). Trimming removed 5 bases from V and 3 bases from J; junction bases left unmatched: 14. Here the CDR3 reads CASSAWTSGRSRTDTGELFF. As DNA, the CDR3 is TGTGCCAGTAGTGCATGGACTAGCGGGAGGAGTCGGACGGACACCGGGGAGCTGTTTTTT.

This clonotype was found many times. This chain uses TRBV6-2 or TRBV6-3 with TRBJ2-5; D perhaps matches TRBD1 (5 bases). Trimming took off 6 bases at V and 5 bases at J, with 25 bases between the two ends. The V gene's germline CDR1 is MNHEY and CDR2 SVGEGT. CDR3 size: 17 residues. Here the CDR3 DNA reads TGTGCCAGCAGCGCGGCGACGAGTCAGGGCCACAAGGAGACCCAGTACTTC. Protein product: CASSAATSQGHKETQYF.

Ten or more counts support this clonotype. The genes are TRBV18 and TRBJ1-5, with unresolved D. Trimming stripped 4 bases from V and 5 bases from J, with 9 bases between. Germline V gene lookup returns CDR1 KGHSH and CDR2 LQKENI. The CDR3 has 13 residues. The CDR3 region is CASSRFKYQPQHF. The CDR3 coding sequence is TGTGCCAGCTCACGCTTCAAATATCAGCCCCAGCATTTT.

This clonotype was recorded many times. The rearrangement links TRBV10-3 to TRBJ2-7, with TRBD2 matching 10 bases. V shed 3 bases, J shed 2 bases, and the junction held 4 bases outside the gene matches. From germline, CDR1 is ENHRY and CDR2 SYGVKD. This CDR3 is 15 amino acids long. The CDR3 here is CAISEGTSAPYEQYF. In DNA form, the CDR3 reads TGTGCCATCAGTGAAGGGACTAGCGCACCCTACGAGCAGTACTTC.

This clonotype was picked up a small number of times. The chain carries TRBV27 and TRBJ2-5, with D possibly being TRBD2 (5 bases). Germline CDR1 and CDR2: MNHEY and SMNVEV (reference sequence). This CDR3 is built from 13 residues. V gave up 5 bases and J gave up 3 bases, with 10 bases separating them. The CDR3 nucleotides read TGTGCCAGCAGTCGCCTAGCAGAAGAGACCCAGTACTTC. Protein sequence: CASSRLAEETQYF.

This clonotype was picked up many times. The V call is TRBV20-1, the J call TRBJ2-3; 10 nucleotides align to TRBD2. Germline loops: CDR1 DFQATT, CDR2 SNEGSKA (reference sequence). The CDR3 is 17 residues long. The junction had 12 bases not matched to a gene; V was cut back by 0 bases and J by 6 bases. This CDR3 is CSARDLRASGRSDTQYF. For the CDR3, the DNA is TGCAGTGCTAGAGATCTCCGGGCTAGCGGGAGATCGGATACGCAGTATTTT.

This clonotype was seen many times. This chain uses TRBV18 with TRBJ1-1; the D gene is possibly TRBD1 (5 bases). The CDR3 contains 17 residues. Deletions cut 0 bases from V and 7 bases from J, with 21 bases between. Germline-derived CDR1 and CDR2 are KGHSH and LQKENI. Here the CDR3 reads CASSPPPWRTNQGEAFF. In DNA, the CDR3 is TGTGCCAGCTCACCACCTCCGTGGCGTACAAACCAGGGTGAAGCTTTCTTT. Based on the CDR3 plus reference TRBV18 and TRBJ1-1, the full variable domain is NAGVMQNPRHLVRRRGQEARLRCSPMKGHSHVYWYRQLPEEGLKFMVYLQKENIIDESGMPKERFSAEFPKEGPSILRIQQVVRGDSAAYFCASSPPPWRTNQGEAFFGQGTRLTVV.

In this sample, this clonotype turned up a few times. The CDR3 bases are TGTGCCAGCAGCCCCTCCTTGCAGCAGCATCAGCCCCAGCATTTT. This gives the protein CASSPSLQQHQPQHF. V is TRBV27 and J is TRBJ1-5; no firm D call. V lost 6 bases and J lost 5, with 17 bases in between. The germline gives CDR1 MNHEY, CDR2 SMNVEV (reference sequence). This CDR3 contains 15 residues.

In its sample, this clonotype was seen many times. The rearrangement uses TRBV3-1 and TRBJ2-5; no definite D call. Between the trimmed V and J ends, which lost 0 bases and 2 bases, there was a span of 10 bases. The CDR3 covers 15 residues. Per the germline V gene, CDR1 is LGHDT and CDR2 is YNNKEL (reference sequence). CDR3: CASSQDHQPQETQYF. The CDR3 nucleotides are TGTGCCAGCAGCCAAGATCACCAGCCTCAAGAGACCCAGTACTTC.

V gene TRBV4-3 combines with J gene TRBJ1-2; weak D call: TRBD1 (6 bases). V lost 0 bases, J lost 8 bases, and 13 bases lay in between. The CDR3 is 14 amino acids. Germline values: CDR1 LGHNA, CDR2 YSLEER. CDR3 nucleotides: TGCGCCAGCAGCCAAGAACCCAGGGGACTAGGCTACACCTTC. Encoded protein: CASSQEPRGLGYTF.

The gene calls are TRBV20-1 and TRBJ2-2; D is unresolved. CDR1 is DFQATT and CDR2 is SNEGSKA in the germline V gene (reference sequence). The CDR3 is made up of 14 amino acids. The V end lost 2 bases, the J end lost 6 bases, and 13 bases lay between the germline ends. CDR3 in amino acids: CSARSSSRPGELFF. CDR3 in DNA: TGCAGTGCTAGAAGTTCGAGTCGACCCGGGGAGCTGTTTTTT.

This clonotype has a count of ten or more. The chain employs TRBV12-3 or TRBV12-4 and TRBJ1-1; possible D gene TRBD1, 6 bases. This CDR3 has 14 residues. The ends were cut back, 4 bases at V and 1 base at J, with 10 bases in the middle. The CDR3 spells CASSSATGNTEAFF. As DNA, the CDR3 is TGTGCCAGCAGTTCAGCGACAGGGAACACTGAAGCTTTCTTT.

This clonotype was recorded a few times. The rearrangement uses TRBV6-1 and TRBJ1-3; D not certain. Germline loops: CDR1 MNHNS, CDR2 SASEGT. Trimming shortened V by 5 bases and J by 4 bases, and 6 bases separated the two germline ends. This CDR3 has 12 residues. The DNA of the CDR3 is TGTGCCAGCAGTACACTCGGAAACACCATATATTTT. This codes for CASSTLGNTIYF.

The chain is built from TRBV4-2 and TRBJ2-3, with 11 bases aligning to TRBD1. The CDR3 covers 16 residues. J gave up 2 bases and V 4 bases, and 5 bases lay outside the gene matches. Germline CDR1 is LGHNA and CDR2 is YNFKEQ. The CDR3 DNA sequence: TGTGCCAGCAGCCTAGGACAGGGGGCTACCACAGATACGCAGTATTTT. Translating it yields CASSLGQGATTDTQYF.

The chain uses TRBV7-2 and TRBJ2-1; D gene uncertain. The V end was cut by 5 bases, the J end by 3 bases, with 11 bases between. The CDR3 has 14 amino acids. Per the germline V gene, CDR1 is SGHTA and CDR2 is FQGNSA. CDR3 loop: CASSQGLGYNEQFF. The DNA for the CDR3 is TGTGCCAGCAGCCAAGGGTTGGGCTACAATGAGCAGTTCTTC.

This clonotype was recorded a few times. Here the CDR3 DNA reads TGTGCCAGCAGCCCCCGGGCAGGGGCCAAAAACATTCAGTACTTC. Amino acids: CASSPRAGAKNIQYF. This rearrangement joins TRBV3-1 to TRBJ2-4; the D gene is possibly TRBD1 (5 bases). The ends were cut back, 4 bases at V and 1 base at J, with 11 bases in the middle. Germline CDR1 reads LGHDT; CDR2 reads YNNKEL (reference sequence). The CDR3 consists of 15 residues. Filled out from reference TRBV3-1 and TRBJ2-4, the complete variable domain reads DTAVSQTPKYLVTQMGNDKSIKCEQNLGHDTMYWYKQDSKKFLKIMFSYNNKELIINETVPNRFSPKSPDKAHLNLHINSLELGDSAVYFCASSPRAGAKNIQYFGAGTRLSVL.

This clonotype was detected ten times or more. The V and J genes are TRBV2 and TRBJ1-5; the D gene is possibly TRBD1 (6 bases). Trimming stripped 5 bases from V and 7 bases from J, with 15 bases between. There are 14 residues in the CDR3. Germline CDR1 SNHLY, CDR2 FYNNEI. The CDR3 reads CASSWTAQGQPQHF. The CDR3 DNA is TGTGCCAGCAGTTGGACAGCTCAAGGGCAGCCCCAGCATTTT.

The J gene is TRBJ2-5, the V gene TRBV24-1; D not resolved. The CDR3 sequence is 10 residues long. Trimming took 10 bases from V and 5 from J, leaving 7 bases between them. Germline CDR1 is KGHDR and CDR2 is SFDVKD. CDR3 nucleotide sequence: TGTGCCACAGGCGGCGAGACCCAGTACTTC. Translating gives CATGGETQYF.